The clone carrying this T cell receptor beta chain was counted at least ten times. Its antigen remains unidentified. The authors amplified TCR beta CDR3 regions from RNA transcripts. HTBI primers primed a first-round RT-PCR, and a second-round multiplex PCR followed. TCRdb itself ran the multiplex PCR reads through MiXCR, one entry per CDR3 protein. The sample records about 16,000 distinct CDR3 sequences, roughly 46% being singletons. V lost 3 bases and J 7 bases, leaving 15 bases between the germline ends. The germline CDR1 and CDR2 sequences are LNHDA and SQIVND (reference sequence). The CDR3 is made up of 14 amino acids. Clinical symptoms, serum thyroxine, TRAb, thyroid ultrasound and orbital computed tomography were relied on for diagnosis. Sampling 10 ml of fresh peripheral blood provided the PBMCs. The data derive from a study of Graves' ophthalmopathy and Graves' hyperthyroidism. Points from the study as a whole: Forecasting of ophthalmopathy progression by the model achieved more than 70% sensitivity and about 77% specificity. Thyroid clonotypes that were expanded above 0.001 frequency mostly also appeared in blood.

Sequencing was carried out using peripheral blood. This chain links TRBV19 with TRBJ1-1, with D possibly matching TRBD1 (5 bases). The origin of this receptor is a woman aged 40 to 50 with stable Graves' hyperthyroidism. CDR3 amino acids: CASSIFHGGGEAFF. The DNA of the CDR3 is TGTGCCAGTAGTATTTTTCATGGCGGGGGTGAAGCTTTCTTT.